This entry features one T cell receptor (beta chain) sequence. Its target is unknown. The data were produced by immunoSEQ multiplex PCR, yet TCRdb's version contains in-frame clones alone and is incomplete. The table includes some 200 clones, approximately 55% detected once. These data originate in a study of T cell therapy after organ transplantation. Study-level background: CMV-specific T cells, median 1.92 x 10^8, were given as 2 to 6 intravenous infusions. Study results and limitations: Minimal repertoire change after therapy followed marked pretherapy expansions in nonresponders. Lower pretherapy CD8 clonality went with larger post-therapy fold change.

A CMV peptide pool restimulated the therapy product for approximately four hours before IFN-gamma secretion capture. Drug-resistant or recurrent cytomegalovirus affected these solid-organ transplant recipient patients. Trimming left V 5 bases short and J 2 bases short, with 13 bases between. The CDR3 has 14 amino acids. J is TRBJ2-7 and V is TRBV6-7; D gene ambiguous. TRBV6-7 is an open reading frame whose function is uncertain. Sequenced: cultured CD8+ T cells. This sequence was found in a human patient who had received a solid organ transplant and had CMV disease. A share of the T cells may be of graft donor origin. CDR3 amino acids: CASSTRGYTYEQYV. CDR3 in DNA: TGTGCCAGCAGTACTCGCGGCTACACCTACGAGCAGTACGTC.